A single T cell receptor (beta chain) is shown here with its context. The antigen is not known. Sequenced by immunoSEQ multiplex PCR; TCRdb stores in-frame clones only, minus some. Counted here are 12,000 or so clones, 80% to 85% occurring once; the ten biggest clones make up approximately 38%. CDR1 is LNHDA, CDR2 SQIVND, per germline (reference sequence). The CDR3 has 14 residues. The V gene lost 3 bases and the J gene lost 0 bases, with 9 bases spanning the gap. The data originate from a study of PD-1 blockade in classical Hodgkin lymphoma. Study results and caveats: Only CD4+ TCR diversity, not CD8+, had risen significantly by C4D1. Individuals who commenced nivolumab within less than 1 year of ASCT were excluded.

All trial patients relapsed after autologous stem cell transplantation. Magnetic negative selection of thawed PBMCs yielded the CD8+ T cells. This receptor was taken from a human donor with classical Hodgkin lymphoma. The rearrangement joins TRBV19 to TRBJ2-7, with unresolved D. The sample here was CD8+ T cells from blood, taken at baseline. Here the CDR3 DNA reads TGTGCCAGTAGTATCGGCTACAGCTCCTACGAGCAGTACTTC. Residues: CASSIGYSSYEQYF. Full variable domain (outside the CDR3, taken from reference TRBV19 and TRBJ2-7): DGGITQSPKYLFRKEGQNVTLSCEQNLNHDAMYWYRQDPGQGLRLIYYSQIVNDFQKGDIAEGYSVSREKKESFPLTVTSAQKNPTAFYLCASSIGYSSYEQYFGPGTRLTVT.